This TCR beta chain was identified during a study of blood T cell repertoires in COVID-19. Study-level information: The analysed material was cDNA or gDNA that came from T cells, B-cell-depleted T cells, or PBMCs.

Using immunoSEQ multiplex PCR, the repertoire was profiled, and TCRdb retains in-frame clones only, with some absent. The table has more than 80,000 clones, 80% seen once. The source of this sequence is a human donor in a cohort sampled during active COVID-19. The sequenced sample was peripheral blood.

This chain's CDR3 is CASSLVAVGANVLTF. CDR3 coding DNA: TGTGCCAGCAGTCTGGTAGCAGTGGGGGCCAACGTCCTGACTTTC. This chain uses TRBV27 with TRBJ2-6, with D uncertain. The CDR3 runs 15 residues. Deletions cut 5 bases from V and 4 bases from J, with 12 bases between. Looked up from germline, CDR1 is MNHEY and CDR2 is SMNVEV (reference sequence).